A single sample is the source of the 19 T cell receptor beta chains below, sequenced in a study of T cells after yellow fever vaccination. TCRdb passed the 5' RACE reads through MiXCR, listing each CDR3 protein once. Of under 350,000 distinct CDR3 sequences listed, roughly 4.3% were seen once; the top ten hold around 25%. Sample: PBMCs, taken 5 days after the yellow fever booster vaccination. These receptors all come from a man aged 18 to 35 who received the YFV17D yellow fever vaccine.

The chain recombines TRBV29-1 with TRBJ2-3; D uncertain. Germline CDR1 and CDR2: SQVTM and ANQGSEA. The CDR3 loop spans 13 amino acids. The ends were cut back, 2 bases at V and 0 bases at J, with 6 bases in the middle. DNA of the CDR3: TGCAGCGTTGAAAGAGGAAGCACAGATACGCAGTATTTT. This codes for CSVERGSTDTQYF.

V and J are TRBV20-1 and TRBJ2-5; weak D call: TRBD1 (6 bases). This CDR3 region has 13 residues. Germline CDR1 DFQATT, CDR2 SNEGSKA (reference sequence). V lost 7 bases, J lost 5 bases, and 17 bases lay in between. The CDR3 nucleotides read TGCAGTGGTGAGGGGGACCATCCGGAGACCCAGTACTTC. Translated, it gives CSGEGDHPETQYF.

In its sample, this clonotype was seen a few times. This chain joins TRBV12-3 or TRBV12-4 and TRBJ1-2, with TRBD1 matching over 7 bases. This CDR3 has 13 amino acids. V was clipped by 0 bases and J by 7 bases; unmatched bases: 2. CDR3 protein: CASSLAPGGGYTF. The CDR3 DNA is TGTGCCAGCAGTTTAGCCCCAGGGGGTGGCTACACCTTC.

In its sample, this clonotype was seen many times. The genes are TRBV20-1 and TRBJ1-4, with D uncertain. The V end was cut by 3 bases, the J end by 8 bases, with 13 bases between. The CDR3 length is 13 residues. CDR1 is DFQATT and CDR2 is SNEGSKA in the germline V gene (reference sequence). The CDR3 DNA reads TGCAGTGCTAGCGTTCGGGTCGACGAAAAACTGTTTTTT. This sequence encodes CSASVRVDEKLFF.

This clonotype was counted only a few times. The chain recombines TRBV6-5 with TRBJ2-3, with D uncertain. The germline V gene has CDR1 MNHEY and CDR2 SVGAGI. V was pared by 2 bases and J by 2 bases, with 5 bases between. CDR3 length: 13 residues. The CDR3 is CASSYGSTDTQYF. The CDR3 nucleotides are TGTGCCAGCAGTTACGGATCCACAGATACGCAGTATTTT.

The genes are TRBV3-1 and TRBJ2-1, with a tentative D call TRBD1 (6 bases). The germline CDR1 and CDR2 sequences are LGHDT and YNNKEL (reference sequence). V was pared by 4 bases and J by 0 bases, with 13 bases between. This CDR3 is built from 16 residues. This CDR3 reads CASSPRDTSSYNEQFF. Written as DNA, the CDR3 is TGTGCCAGCAGCCCCCGGGACACCAGCTCCTACAATGAGCAGTTCTTC.

Many counts were recorded for this clonotype. This chain connects TRBV7-8 to TRBJ2-1; 11 positions agree with TRBD1. V shed 2 bases and J 5 bases; nucleotides not matched to a gene: 5. Germline CDR1 is SGHVS and CDR2 is FQNEAQ. This CDR3 region has 16 residues. Here the CDR3 DNA reads TGTGCCAGCAGCTTACAAGGGACAGGGGGTAACAATGAGCAGTTCTTC. Encoded protein: CASSLQGTGGNNEQFF.

The V gene is TRBV25-1, the J gene TRBJ2-1; D perhaps matches TRBD2 (6 bases). CDR1 is MGHDK and CDR2 is SYGVNS in the germline V gene. The CDR3 totals 15 residues. Deletions cut 1 base from V and 12 bases from J, with 19 bases between. Here the CDR3 DNA reads TGTGCCAGCAGTGAATCTGCGGGGATACTTTGGGGGCAGTTCTTC. Its protein is CASSESAGILWGQFF.

The sample holds a few counts of this clonotype. The chain combines TRBV9 with TRBJ2-2; 14 bases are a match to TRBD2. Looked up from germline, CDR1 is SGDLS and CDR2 is YYNGEE. The CDR3 is made up of 16 amino acids. With 3 bases clipped from V and 3 bases from J, the junction kept 1 base outside the gene matches. CDR3 sequence: CASSGGLAGDTGELFF. The DNA for the CDR3 is TGTGCCAGCAGCGGGGGACTAGCGGGGGACACCGGGGAGCTGTTTTTT. The complete variable domain, with remaining parts taken from reference TRBV9 and TRBJ2-2, reads DSGVTQTPKHLITATGQRVTLRCSPRSGDLSVYWYQQSLDQGLQFLIQYYNGEERAKGNILERFSAQQFPDLHSELNLSSLELGDSALYFCASSGGLAGDTGELFFGEGSRLTVL.

This clonotype was counted many times. The chain links TRBV5-1 to TRBJ1-4; D perhaps matches TRBD1 (6 bases). Trimming cost V 5 bases and J 4 bases, with 12 bases left between them. Germline-derived CDR1 and CDR2 are SGHRS and YFSETQ. This CDR3 is 14 amino acids long. This chain's CDR3 is CASRQGKVNEKLFF. CDR3 in DNA: TGCGCCAGCAGGCAGGGGAAGGTTAATGAAAAACTGTTTTTT. The entire variable domain, with the rest obtained from reference TRBV5-1 and TRBJ1-4, is as follows: KAGVTQTPRYLIKTRGQQVTLSCSPISGHRSVSWYQQTPGQGLQFLFEYFSETQRNKGNFPGRFSGRQFSNSRSEMNVSTLELGDSALYLCASRQGKVNEKLFFGSGTQLSVL.

This rearrangement joins TRBV3-1 to TRBJ2-4; 7 bases are shared with TRBD1. The CDR3 totals 14 residues. V lost 4 bases, J lost 8 bases, and 8 bases stayed unmatched. The germline CDR1 and CDR2 sequences are LGHDT and YNNKEL (reference sequence). CDR3 in DNA: TGTGCCAGCAGCCCTCGACAGGGCCCGGACATTCAGTACTTC. This translates into CASSPRQGPDIQYF.

Ten or more counts support this clonotype. The chain uses TRBV20-1 and TRBJ1-5; TRBD1 might be the D (6 bases). CDR3 length: 15 residues. CDR1 is DFQATT, CDR2 SNEGSKA, per germline (reference sequence). V was trimmed by 6 bases and J by 1 base, leaving 16 bases between them. CDR3 loop: CSATGPQGSNQPQHF. In DNA, the CDR3 is TGCAGTGCGACAGGCCCCCAAGGCAGCAATCAGCCCCAGCATTTT.

This clonotype was recorded at least ten times. The chain couples TRBV7-9 to TRBJ1-2; D is unresolved. Trimming removed 2 bases at V and 8 bases at J, with 12 bases between. This CDR3 comprises 13 residues. Germline V lookup: CDR1 SEHNR, CDR2 FQNEAQ (reference sequence). CDR3 DNA: TGTGCCAGCAGCTTACCGCGGTCGGAAGGCTACACCTTC. Translated, it gives CASSLPRSEGYTF. Drawing the rest from reference TRBV7-9 and TRBJ1-2, the complete variable domain is DTGVSQNPRHKITKRGQNVTFRCDPISEHNRLYWYRQTLGQGPEFLTYFQNEAQLEKSRLLSDRFSAERPKGSFSTLEIQRTEQGDSAMYLCASSLPRSEGYTFGSGTRLTVV.

In its sample, this clonotype was seen many times. V and J are TRBV7-2 and TRBJ2-2; 10 nucleotides match TRBD2. Trimming removed 4 bases from V and 4 bases from J; junction bases left unmatched: 9. The CDR3 has 17 amino acids. Per germline, CDR1 SGHTA and CDR2 FQGNSA. CDR3 sequence (DNA): TGTGCCAGCAGCTCTCAGCGGGGGGGCCGAGGCACCGGGGAGCTGTTTTTT. This translates into CASSSQRGGRGTGELFF.

This clonotype was detected ten times or more. The genes are TRBV5-1 and TRBJ2-7; tentative D call: TRBD1 (5 bases). Trimming removed 7 bases at V and 3 bases at J, with 8 bases between. The germline V gene encodes CDR1 SGHRS and CDR2 YFSETQ. CDR3 size: 11 residues. CDR3 in amino acids: CASADSYEQYF. CDR3 DNA sequence: TGCGCCAGCGCCGACAGCTACGAGCAGTACTTC.

V gene TRBV7-2 combines with J gene TRBJ1-6, with D possibly being TRBD1 (5 bases). CDR1 is SGHTA, CDR2 FQGNSA, per germline. The CDR3 has 18 amino acids. Trimming removed 4 bases from V and 5 bases from J, with 21 bases in between. CDR3 loop: CASSSPSGTEPNNSPLHF. For the CDR3, the DNA is TGTGCCAGCAGCTCGCCCTCAGGGACTGAACCCAATAATTCACCCCTCCACTTT.

The chain recombines TRBV4-2 with TRBJ2-5; D assignment may be TRBD1 or TRBD2 (5 bases each). Between the trimmed V and J ends, which lost 0 bases and 1 base, there was a span of 9 bases. This CDR3 comprises 15 residues. From germline, CDR1 is LGHNA and CDR2 YNFKEQ. The CDR3 region has the DNA TGTGCCAGCAGCCAAGAATGGGGGATCCAAGAGACCCAGTACTTC. This gives the protein CASSQEWGIQETQYF.

This clonotype was detected many times. The rearrangement links TRBV11-2 to TRBJ2-7; TRBD1 matches at 7 bases. The CDR3 length is 15 residues. Germline values: CDR1 SGHAT, CDR2 FQNNGV. Trimming took 5 bases from V and 2 from J; bases not matched to a gene: 9. DNA for the CDR3: TGTGCCAGCAGCCTCTTTGTTGGACAGGCCTACGAGCAGTACGTC. Translation: CASSLFVGQAYEQYV.

This clonotype came up many times. The chain carries TRBV29-1 and TRBJ2-7; 8 bases line up with TRBD2. This CDR3 is 15 amino acids long. The V and J ends lost 8 bases and 3 bases, in that order; junction bases with no gene match: 15. Germline-derived CDR1 and CDR2 are SQVTM and ANQGSEA. The CDR3: CSLVRLSGGYYEQYV. The CDR3 DNA sequence: TGCAGCCTTGTCAGACTAAGCGGGGGTTACTACGAGCAGTACGTC.